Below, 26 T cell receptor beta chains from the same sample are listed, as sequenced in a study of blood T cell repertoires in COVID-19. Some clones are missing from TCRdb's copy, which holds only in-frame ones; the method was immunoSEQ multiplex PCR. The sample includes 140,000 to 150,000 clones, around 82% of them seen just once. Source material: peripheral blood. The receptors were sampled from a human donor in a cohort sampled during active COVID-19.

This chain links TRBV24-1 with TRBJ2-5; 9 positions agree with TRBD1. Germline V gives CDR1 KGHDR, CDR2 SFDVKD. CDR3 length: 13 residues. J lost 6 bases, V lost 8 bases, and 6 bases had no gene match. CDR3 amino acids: CATTADRGKTQYF. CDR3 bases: TGTGCCACCACCGCGGACAGGGGAAAGACCCAGTACTTC.

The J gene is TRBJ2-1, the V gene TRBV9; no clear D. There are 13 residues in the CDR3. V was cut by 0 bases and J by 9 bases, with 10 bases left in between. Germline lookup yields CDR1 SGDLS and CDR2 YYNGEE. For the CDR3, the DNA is TGTGCCAGCAGCGTAGGTTTTGCTAGTGAGCAGTTCTTC. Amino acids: CASSVGFASEQFF.

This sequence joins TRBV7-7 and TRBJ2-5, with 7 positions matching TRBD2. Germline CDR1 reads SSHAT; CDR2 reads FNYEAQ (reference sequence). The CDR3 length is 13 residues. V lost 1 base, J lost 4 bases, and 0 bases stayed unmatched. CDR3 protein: CASSLGGGETQYF. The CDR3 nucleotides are TGTGCCAGCAGCTTAGGGGGGGGAGAGACCCAGTACTTC.

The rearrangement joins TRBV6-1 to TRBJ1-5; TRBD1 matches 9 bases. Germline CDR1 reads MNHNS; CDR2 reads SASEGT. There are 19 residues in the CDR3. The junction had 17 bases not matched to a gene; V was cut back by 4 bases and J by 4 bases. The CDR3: CASSGDKGGGTGRNQPQHF. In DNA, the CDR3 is TGTGCCAGCAGTGGGGATAAGGGTGGGGGGACAGGGCGTAATCAGCCCCAGCATTTT.

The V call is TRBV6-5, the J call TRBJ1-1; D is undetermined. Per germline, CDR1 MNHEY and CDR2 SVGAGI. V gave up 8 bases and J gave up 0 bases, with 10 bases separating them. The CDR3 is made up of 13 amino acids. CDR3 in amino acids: CASARDLNTEAFF. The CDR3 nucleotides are TGTGCCAGCGCTCGGGATTTGAACACTGAAGCTTTCTTT.

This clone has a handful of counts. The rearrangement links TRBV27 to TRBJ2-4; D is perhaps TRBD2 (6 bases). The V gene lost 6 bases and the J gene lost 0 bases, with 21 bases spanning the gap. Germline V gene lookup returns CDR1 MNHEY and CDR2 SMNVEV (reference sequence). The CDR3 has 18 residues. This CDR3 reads CASRGMREWGVAKNIQYF. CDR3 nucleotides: TGTGCCAGCAGAGGGATGAGGGAGTGGGGGGTAGCCAAAAACATTCAGTACTTC.

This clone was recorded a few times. DNA for the CDR3: TGTGCCAGCAGCTTAACACCGGGCTACAATGAGCAGTTCTTC. It encodes CASSLTPGYNEQFF. The chain employs TRBV7-3 and TRBJ2-1; D not certain. The V gene lost 0 bases and the J gene lost 3 bases, with 6 bases spanning the gap. The CDR3 is made up of 14 amino acids. Germline-derived CDR1 and CDR2 are SGHTA and FQGTGA.

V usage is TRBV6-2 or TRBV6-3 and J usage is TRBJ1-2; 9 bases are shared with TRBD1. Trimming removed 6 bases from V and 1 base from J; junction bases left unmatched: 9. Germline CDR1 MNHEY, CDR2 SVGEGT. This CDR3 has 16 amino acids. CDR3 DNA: TGTGCCAGCAGCCAGGGACAGGGAACCTATAACTATGGCTACACCTTC. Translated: CASSQGQGTYNYGYTF.

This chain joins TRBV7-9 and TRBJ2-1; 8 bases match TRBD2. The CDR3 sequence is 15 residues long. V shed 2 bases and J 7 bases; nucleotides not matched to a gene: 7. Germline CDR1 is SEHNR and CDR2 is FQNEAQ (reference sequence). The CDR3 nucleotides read TGTGCCAGCAGCTTAAGAGTAGCGGGATGGAATGAGCAGTTCTTC. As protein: CASSLRVAGWNEQFF.

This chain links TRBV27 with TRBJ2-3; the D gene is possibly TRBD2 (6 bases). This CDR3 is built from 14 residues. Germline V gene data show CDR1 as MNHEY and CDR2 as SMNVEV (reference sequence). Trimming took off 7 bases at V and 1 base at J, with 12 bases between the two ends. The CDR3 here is CASKEGRGTDTQYF. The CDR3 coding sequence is TGTGCCAGCAAGGAGGGCCGGGGCACAGATACGCAGTATTTT.

As DNA, the CDR3 is TGTGCCAGCAGCTTAGTTCCGGGACAGGGTGTTGGAAAACTGTTTTTT. This encodes CASSLVPGQGVGKLFF. This chain links TRBV7-2 with TRBJ1-4; 9 bases match TRBD1. The germline V gene encodes CDR1 SGHTA and CDR2 FQGNSA. Trimming at V came to 1 base and at J to 10 bases, leaving 10 bases not matched to a gene. The CDR3 has 16 residues.

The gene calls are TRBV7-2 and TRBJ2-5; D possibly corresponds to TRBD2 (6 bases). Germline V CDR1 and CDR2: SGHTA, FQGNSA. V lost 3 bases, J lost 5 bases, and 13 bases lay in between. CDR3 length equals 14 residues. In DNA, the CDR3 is TGTGCCAGCAGCTTCTCCGGGACTCGCGAGACCCAGTACTTC. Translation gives CASSFSGTRETQYF.

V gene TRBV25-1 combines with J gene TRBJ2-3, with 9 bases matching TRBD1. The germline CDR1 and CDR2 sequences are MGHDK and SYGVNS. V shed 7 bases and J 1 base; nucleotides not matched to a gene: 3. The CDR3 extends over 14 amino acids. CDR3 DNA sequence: TGTGCCAGCAAAGGGGACAGGGGCACAGATACGCAGTATTTT. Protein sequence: CASKGDRGTDTQYF.

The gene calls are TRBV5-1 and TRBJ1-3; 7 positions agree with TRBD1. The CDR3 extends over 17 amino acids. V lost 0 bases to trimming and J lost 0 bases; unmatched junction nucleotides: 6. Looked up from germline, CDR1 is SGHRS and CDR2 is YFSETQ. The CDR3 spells CASSLEGTAISGNTIYF. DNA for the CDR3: TGCGCCAGCAGCTTGGAGGGGACAGCCATCTCTGGAAACACCATATATTTT. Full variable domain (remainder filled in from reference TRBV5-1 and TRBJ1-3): KAGVTQTPRYLIKTRGQQVTLSCSPISGHRSVSWYQQTPGQGLQFLFEYFSETQRNKGNFPGRFSGRQFSNSRSEMNVSTLELGDSALYLCASSLEGTAISGNTIYFGEGSWLTVV.

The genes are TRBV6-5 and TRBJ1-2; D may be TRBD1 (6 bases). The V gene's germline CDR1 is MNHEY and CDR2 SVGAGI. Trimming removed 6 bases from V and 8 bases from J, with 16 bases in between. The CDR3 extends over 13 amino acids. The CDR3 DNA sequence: TGTGCCAGCAGGCTAACAGGGAATTGGGGCTACACCTTC. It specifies CASRLTGNWGYTF.

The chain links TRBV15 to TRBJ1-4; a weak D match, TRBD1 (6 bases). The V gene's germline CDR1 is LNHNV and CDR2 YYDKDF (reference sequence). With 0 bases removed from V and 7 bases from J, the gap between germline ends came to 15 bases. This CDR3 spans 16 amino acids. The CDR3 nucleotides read TGTGCCACCAGCAGAGATCGGGGCAGGGGCGGTGAAAAACTGTTTTTT. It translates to CATSRDRGRGGEKLFF.

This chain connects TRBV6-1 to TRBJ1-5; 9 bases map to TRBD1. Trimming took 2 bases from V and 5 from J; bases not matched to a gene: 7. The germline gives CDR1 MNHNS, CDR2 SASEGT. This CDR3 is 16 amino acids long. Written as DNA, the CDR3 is TGTGCCAGCAGTGAAAGCGGACAGGGGACCCATCAGCCCCAGCATTTT. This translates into CASSESGQGTHQPQHF.

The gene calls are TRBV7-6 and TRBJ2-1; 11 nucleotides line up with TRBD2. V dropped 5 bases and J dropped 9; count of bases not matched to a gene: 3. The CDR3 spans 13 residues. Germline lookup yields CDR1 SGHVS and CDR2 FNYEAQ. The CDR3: CASSLTSGAEQFF. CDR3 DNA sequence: TGTGCCAGCAGCCTGACTAGCGGGGCTGAGCAGTTCTTC. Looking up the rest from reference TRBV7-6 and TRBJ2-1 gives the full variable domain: GAGVSQSPRYKVTKRGQDVALRCDPISGHVSLYWYRQALGQGPEFLTYFNYEAQQDKSGLPNDRFSAERPEGSISTLTIQRTEQRDSAMYRCASSLTSGAEQFFGPGTRLTVL.

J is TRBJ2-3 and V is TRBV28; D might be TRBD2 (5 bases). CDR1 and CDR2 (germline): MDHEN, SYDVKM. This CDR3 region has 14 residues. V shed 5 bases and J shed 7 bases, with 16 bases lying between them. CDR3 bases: TGTGCCAGCAGTCCTACCCTCCAGCGGTATACGCAGTATTTT. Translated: CASSPTLQRYTQYF. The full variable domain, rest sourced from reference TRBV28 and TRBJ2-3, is DVKVTQSSRYLVKRTGEKVFLECVQDMDHENMFWYRQDPGLGLRLIYFSYDVKMKEKGDIPEGYSVSREKKERFSLILESASTNQTSMYLCASSPTLQRYTQYFGPGTRLTVL.

In DNA, the CDR3 is TGTGCCACCGCGGGGACAGGGAGGTTCACTGAGCAGTTCTTC. It codes for CATAGTGRFTEQFF. The J gene is TRBJ2-1, the V gene TRBV24-1; 9 bases fit TRBD1. The junction had 11 bases not matched to a gene; V was cut back by 9 bases and J by 9 bases. This CDR3 spans 14 amino acids. Germline CDR1 KGHDR, CDR2 SFDVKD.

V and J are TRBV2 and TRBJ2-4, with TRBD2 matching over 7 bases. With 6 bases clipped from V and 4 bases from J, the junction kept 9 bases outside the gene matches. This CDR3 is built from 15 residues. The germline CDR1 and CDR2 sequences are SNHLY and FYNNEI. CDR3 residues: CASRGGDQLKNIQYF. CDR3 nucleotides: TGTGCCAGCAGGGGGGGGGACCAACTTAAAAACATTCAGTACTTC. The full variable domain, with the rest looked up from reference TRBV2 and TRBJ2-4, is EPEVTQTPSHQVTQMGQEVILRCVPISNHLYFYWYRQILGQKVEFLVSFYNNEISEKSEIFDDQFSVERPDGSNFTLKIRSTKLEDSAMYFCASRGGDQLKNIQYFGAGTRLSVL.

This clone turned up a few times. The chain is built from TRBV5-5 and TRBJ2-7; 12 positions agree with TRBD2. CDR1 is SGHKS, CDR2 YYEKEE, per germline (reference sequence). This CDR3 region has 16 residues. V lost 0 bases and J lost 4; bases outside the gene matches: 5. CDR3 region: CASSLGLAGEYYEQYV. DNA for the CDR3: TGTGCCAGCAGCTTGGGACTAGCGGGAGAGTATTACGAGCAGTACGTC.

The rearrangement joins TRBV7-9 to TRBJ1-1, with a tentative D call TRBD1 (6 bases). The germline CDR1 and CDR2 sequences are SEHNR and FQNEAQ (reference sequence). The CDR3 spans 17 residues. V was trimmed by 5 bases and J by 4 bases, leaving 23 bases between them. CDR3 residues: CASSPLPPGVLSTEAFF. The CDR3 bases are TGTGCCAGCAGCCCCCTCCCGCCAGGGGTCTTGTCCACTGAAGCTTTCTTT.

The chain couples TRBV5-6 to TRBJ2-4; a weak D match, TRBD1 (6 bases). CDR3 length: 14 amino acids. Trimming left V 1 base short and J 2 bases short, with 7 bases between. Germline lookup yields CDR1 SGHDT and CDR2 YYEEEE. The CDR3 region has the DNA TGTGCCAGCAGCTTGTGGGACACCAAAAACATTCAGTACTTC. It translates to CASSLWDTKNIQYF.

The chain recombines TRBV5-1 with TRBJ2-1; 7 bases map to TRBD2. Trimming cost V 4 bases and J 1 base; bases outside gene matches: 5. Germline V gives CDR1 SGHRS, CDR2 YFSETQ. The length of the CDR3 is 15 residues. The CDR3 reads CASSLGTTSYNEQFF. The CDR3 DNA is TGCGCCAGCAGCCTCGGGACTACGTCCTACAATGAGCAGTTCTTC.

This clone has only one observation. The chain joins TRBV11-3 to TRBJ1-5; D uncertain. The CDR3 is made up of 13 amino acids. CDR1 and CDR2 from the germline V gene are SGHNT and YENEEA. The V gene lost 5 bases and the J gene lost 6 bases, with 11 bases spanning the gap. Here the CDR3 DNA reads TGTGCCAGCAGCAGAGAGGCGGGTCAGCCCCAGCATTTT. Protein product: CASSREAGQPQHF.